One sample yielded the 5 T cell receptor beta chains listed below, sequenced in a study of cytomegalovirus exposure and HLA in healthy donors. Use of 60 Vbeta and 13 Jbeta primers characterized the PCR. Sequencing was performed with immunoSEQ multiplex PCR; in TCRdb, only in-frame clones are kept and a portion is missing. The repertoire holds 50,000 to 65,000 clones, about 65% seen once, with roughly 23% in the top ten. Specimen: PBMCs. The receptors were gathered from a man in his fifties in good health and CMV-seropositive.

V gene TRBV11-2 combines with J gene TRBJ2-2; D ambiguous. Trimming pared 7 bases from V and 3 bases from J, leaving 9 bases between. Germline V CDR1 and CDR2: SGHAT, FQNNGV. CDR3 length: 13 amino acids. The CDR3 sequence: CASTSPHTGELFF. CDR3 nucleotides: TGTGCCAGCACTTCCCCCCACACCGGGGAGCTGTTTTTT.

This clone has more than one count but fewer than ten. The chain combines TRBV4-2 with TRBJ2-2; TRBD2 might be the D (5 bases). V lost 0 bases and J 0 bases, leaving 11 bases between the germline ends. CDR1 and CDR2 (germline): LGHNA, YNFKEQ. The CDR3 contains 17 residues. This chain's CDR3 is CASSQDGGKTNTGELFF. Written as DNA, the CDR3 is TGTGCCAGCAGCCAAGATGGAGGCAAAACGAACACCGGGGAGCTGTTTTTT.

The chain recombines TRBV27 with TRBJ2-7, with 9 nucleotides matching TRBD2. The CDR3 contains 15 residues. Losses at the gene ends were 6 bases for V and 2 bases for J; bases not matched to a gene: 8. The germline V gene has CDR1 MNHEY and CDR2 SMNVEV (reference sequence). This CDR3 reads CASSPAGGVTYEQYF. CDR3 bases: TGTGCCAGCAGCCCCGCGGGAGGGGTGACCTACGAGCAGTACTTC.

CDR3 in amino acids: CASSSSSGGSYEQYF. CDR3 bases: TGTGCCAGCAGCTCGTCTAGCGGGGGTTCCTACGAGCAGTACTTC. V gene TRBV11-3 combines with J gene TRBJ2-7, with TRBD2 matching over 10 bases. CDR3 length: 15 amino acids. V was pared by 4 bases and J by 1 base, with 4 bases of the junction left unmatched. The V gene's germline CDR1 is SGHNT and CDR2 YENEEA.

The CDR3 here is CASSLAGQGAYGYTF. CDR3 coding DNA: TGCGCCAGCAGCTTGGCGGGACAGGGGGCCTATGGCTACACCTTC. This rearrangement joins TRBV5-1 to TRBJ1-2; 12 bases match TRBD1. The V and J ends lost 0 bases and 4 bases, in that order; junction bases with no gene match: 1. CDR1 is SGHRS and CDR2 is YFSETQ in the germline V gene. This CDR3 contains 15 residues.